Shown below are 2 T cell receptor beta chains from a single sample sequenced in a study of cytomegalovirus exposure and HLA in healthy donors. This PCR relied on a set of 60 Vbeta primers and 13 Jbeta primers. Sequencing used immunoSEQ multiplex PCR; TCRdb keeps in-frame clones, though not all of them. The repertoire includes 77,000 or so clones, 84% of them detected once, and 15% to 20% sits in the top ten. What was sequenced was PBMCs. The receptors were gathered from an older man in good health and CMV-seropositive.

This chain uses TRBV21-1 with TRBJ1-1; no check of the table's D call, TRBD1, against the DNA was made. TRBV21-1 is given as a pseudogene. The CDR3 loop spans 13 amino acids. The CDR3: CASPRQQNTEAFF. CDR3 bases: TGTGCCAGCCCGAGACAGCAGAACACTGAAGCTTTCTTT.

This clone was detected once. The V and J genes are TRBV5-1 and TRBJ1-2, with D perhaps matching TRBD1 (6 bases). Germline-derived CDR1 and CDR2 are SGHRS and YFSETQ. Deletions cut 0 bases from V and 8 bases from J, with 17 bases between. The CDR3 is made up of 15 amino acids. The CDR3 DNA is TGCGCCAGCAGCTTGGCAGGGGCGGTACAGGGCGGCTACACCTTC. Translated, it gives CASSLAGAVQGGYTF.